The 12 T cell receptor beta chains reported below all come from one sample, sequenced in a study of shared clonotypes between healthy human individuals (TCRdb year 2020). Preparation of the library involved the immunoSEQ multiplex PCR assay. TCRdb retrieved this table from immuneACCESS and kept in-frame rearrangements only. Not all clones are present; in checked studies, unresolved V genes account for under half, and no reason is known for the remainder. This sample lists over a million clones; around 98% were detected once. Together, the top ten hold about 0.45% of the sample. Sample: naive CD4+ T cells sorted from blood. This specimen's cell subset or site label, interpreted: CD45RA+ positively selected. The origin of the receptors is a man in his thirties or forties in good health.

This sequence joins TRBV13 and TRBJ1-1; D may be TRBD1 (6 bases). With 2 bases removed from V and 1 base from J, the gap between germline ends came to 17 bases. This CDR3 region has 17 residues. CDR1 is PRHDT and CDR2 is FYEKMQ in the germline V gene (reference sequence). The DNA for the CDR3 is TGTGCCAGCAGCTTACGTAAGGCAGGGGTAAAGAACACTGAAGCTTTCTTT. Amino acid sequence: CASSLRKAGVKNTEAFF.

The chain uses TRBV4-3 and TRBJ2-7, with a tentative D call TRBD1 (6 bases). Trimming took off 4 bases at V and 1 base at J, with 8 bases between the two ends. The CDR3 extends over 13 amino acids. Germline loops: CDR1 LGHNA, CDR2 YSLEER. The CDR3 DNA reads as TGCGCCAGCAGCCTGGACAGTTCCTACGAGCAGTACTTC. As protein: CASSLDSSYEQYF.

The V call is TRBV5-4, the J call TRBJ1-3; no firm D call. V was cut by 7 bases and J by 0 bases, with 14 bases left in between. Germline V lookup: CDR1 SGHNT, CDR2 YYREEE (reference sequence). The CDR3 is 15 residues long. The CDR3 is CASSSGPSSGNTIYF. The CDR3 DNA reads TGTGCCAGCTCGTCGGGCCCGAGCTCTGGAAACACCATATATTTT.

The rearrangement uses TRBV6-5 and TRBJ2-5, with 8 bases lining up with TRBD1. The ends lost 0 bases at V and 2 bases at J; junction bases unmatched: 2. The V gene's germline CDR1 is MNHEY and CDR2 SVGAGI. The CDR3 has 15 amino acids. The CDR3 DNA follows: TGTGCCAGCAGTTACTCGTGGACAGGGCAAGAGACCCAGTACTTC. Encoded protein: CASSYSWTGQETQYF.

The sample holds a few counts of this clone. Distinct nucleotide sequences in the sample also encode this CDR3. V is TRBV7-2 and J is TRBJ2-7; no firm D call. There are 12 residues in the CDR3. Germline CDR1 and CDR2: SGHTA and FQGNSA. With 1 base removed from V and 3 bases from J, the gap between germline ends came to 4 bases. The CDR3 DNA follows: TGTGCCAGCAGCTTAGGGTTCTACGAGCAGTACTTC. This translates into CASSLGFYEQYF.

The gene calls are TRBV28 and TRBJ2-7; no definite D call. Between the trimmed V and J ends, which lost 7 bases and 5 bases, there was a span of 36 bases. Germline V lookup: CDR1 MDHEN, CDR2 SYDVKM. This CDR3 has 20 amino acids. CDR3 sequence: CASTVRVWPGRAPSVNEQYF. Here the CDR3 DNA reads TGTGCCAGCACCGTTAGGGTTTGGCCCGGGCGAGCCCCGTCGGTAAACGAGCAGTACTTC.

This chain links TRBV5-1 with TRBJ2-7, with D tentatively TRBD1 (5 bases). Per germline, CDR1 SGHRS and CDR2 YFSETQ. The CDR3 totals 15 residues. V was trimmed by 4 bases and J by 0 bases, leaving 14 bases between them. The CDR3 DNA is TGCGCCAGCAGCCTGGGGCCCCCAAGCTCCTACGAGCAGTACTTC. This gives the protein CASSLGPPSSYEQYF.

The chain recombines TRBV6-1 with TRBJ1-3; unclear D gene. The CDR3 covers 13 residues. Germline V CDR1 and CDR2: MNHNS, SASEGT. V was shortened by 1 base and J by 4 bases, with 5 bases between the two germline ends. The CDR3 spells CASSEVGGNTIYF. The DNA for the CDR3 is TGTGCCAGCAGTGAAGTGGGAGGAAACACCATATATTTT.

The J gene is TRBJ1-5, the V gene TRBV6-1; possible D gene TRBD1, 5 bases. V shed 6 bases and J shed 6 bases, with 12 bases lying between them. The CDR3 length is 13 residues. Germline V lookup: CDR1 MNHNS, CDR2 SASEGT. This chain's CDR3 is CASRVSGSQPQHF. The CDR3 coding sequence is TGTGCCAGCAGAGTCTCAGGGAGTCAGCCCCAGCATTTT.

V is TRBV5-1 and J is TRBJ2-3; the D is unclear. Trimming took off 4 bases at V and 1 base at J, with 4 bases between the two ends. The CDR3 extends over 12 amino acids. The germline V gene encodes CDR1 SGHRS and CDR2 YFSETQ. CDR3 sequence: CASSSRTDTQYF. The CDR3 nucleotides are TGCGCCAGCAGCAGTCGCACAGATACGCAGTATTTT. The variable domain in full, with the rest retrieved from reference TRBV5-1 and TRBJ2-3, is KAGVTQTPRYLIKTRGQQVTLSCSPISGHRSVSWYQQTPGQGLQFLFEYFSETQRNKGNFPGRFSGRQFSNSRSEMNVSTLELGDSALYLCASSSRTDTQYFGPGTRLTVL.

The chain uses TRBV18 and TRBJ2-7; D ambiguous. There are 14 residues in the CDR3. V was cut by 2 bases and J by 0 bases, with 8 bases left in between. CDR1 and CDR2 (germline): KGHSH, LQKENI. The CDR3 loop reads CASSPVESSYEQYF. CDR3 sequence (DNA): TGTGCCAGCTCACCAGTGGAATCCTCCTACGAGCAGTACTTC.

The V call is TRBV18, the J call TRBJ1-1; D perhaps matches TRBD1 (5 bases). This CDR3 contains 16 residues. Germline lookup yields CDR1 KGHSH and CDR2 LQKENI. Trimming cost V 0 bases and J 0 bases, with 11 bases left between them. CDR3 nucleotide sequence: TGTGCCAGCTCACCACCAGGGGCCCCCATGAACACTGAAGCTTTCTTT. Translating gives CASSPPGAPMNTEAFF.